This T cell receptor (beta chain) was captured in a study of OX40 agonist ivuxolimab in advanced cancers. Looked up from germline, CDR1 is MNHEY and CDR2 is SVGAGI. This CDR3 has 14 residues. V shed 8 bases, J shed 5 bases, and the junction held 8 bases outside the gene matches. The repertoire was sequenced with immunoSEQ multiplex PCR; TCRdb's copy has only in-frame clones and lacks some. The profile shows fewer than 11,000 clones, 76% of them singletons. The chain links TRBV6-5 to TRBJ1-5, with 8 bases identical to TRBD1. The starting material was CD4+ or CD8+ T cells sorted from blood, obtained in a trial of the OX40 agonist ivuxolimab. The TCR comes from an adult with an advanced solid tumor such as melanoma, head and neck, liver or kidney cancer. CDR3 residues: CASGERTGHQPQHF. As DNA, the CDR3 is TGTGCCAGCGGGGAAAGGACAGGGCATCAGCCCCAGCATTTT.